This T cell receptor (beta chain) was identified in a study of blood T cells in healthy people across ages (dated by TCRdb to about 2015). Background for the entire study: In model experiments, roughly one uniquely barcoded TCR beta cDNA molecule per two T cells was captured by template switching. The study measured age-related changes in TCR beta repertoire diversity using deep sequencing normalized with unique cDNA molecular identifiers. The donors were split into four age groups: young (average approximately 16 years), middle-aged (39), aged (over 55) and long-lived (roughly 80). Donors of different ages were randomly distributed across sequencing lanes to avoid experimental bias. Using the same blood draw, the study looked at two additional independent replicas of 1 million unique cDNA reads for two donors, one aged 18 to 30 and the other aged 80 or older. Study-level results and caveats: Estimates of total diversity based on one million sequenced T cells were considered lower bounds and underestimates. Compared with the aged group, the long-lived group had more naive CD4+ T cells, fewer expanded clones and increased TCR diversity, suggesting age selection. There was a strong correlation between observed TCR beta diversity and the percentage of naive T cells measured by flow cytometry. Because donor CMV infection status was unknown, age-related changes in expanded clonotypes were potentially confounded. As age increased, observed TCR beta diversity per million T cells dropped in a roughly linear way, and a significant reduction was already evident by age about 40. Since profiling was done on bulk unsorted PBMCs, naive and antigen-experienced compartments could not be conclusively compared.

Systemically healthy Caucasian individuals from Russia, 39 in total and aged about 6 to 95 years, were included as donors. Each donor gave about 9.7 milliliters of peripheral blood, drawn into EDTA-treated Vacutainer tubes. Ficoll-Paque density-gradient centrifugation was used to isolate PBMCs, with at least 7 million per sample. Total RNA was extracted from PBMCs with Trizol reagent, with at least 5 micrograms obtained per sample. The percentages of naive CD45RAhigh/CD27high T cells were determined by flow cytometry on a PBMC aliquot from every donor. There are a few counts of this clonotype. Its antigen is unknown. No quality values exist for individual bases; no much larger clone is one base distant. V ends up 4 bases short and J 0 bases short, with an unmatched junction base count of 6. CDR1 SEHNR and CDR2 FQNEAQ are derived from the germline V gene (reference sequence). The CDR3 sequence holds 17 residues, the cysteine and phenylalanine included. Just CDR3 DNA is preserved here, 51 bases in frame from base 1.

Library prep was done by 5' RACE. Instrument on record: Illumina HiSeq 2500. A second PCR of roughly 7 to 12 cycles was performed with a sample-barcoded 5' primer and a J-beta primer mix. A template-switch 5' adaptor carrying 12 random nucleotides introduced a unique molecular identifier onto each TCR beta cDNA molecule. Each sample yielded at least 2.5 million CDR3-containing paired-end reads. First-strand cDNA synthesis was performed from all RNA using the Mint cDNA synthesis kit, with priming by a TRBC-specific oligonucleotide. Following uracil-DNA glycosylase treatment, all cDNA underwent a first 18-cycle PCR with the universal primers M1SS and BC2_uni_R. Per the authors' processing: For normalization, 1 million high-quality reads were randomly selected from each sample, with every read carrying a distinct molecular identifier. Reads sharing molecular identifiers were discarded rather than binned into consensus sequences. CDR3 identification, clonotype clustering and error correction used MiTCR with a Q25 quality threshold and the strictest error-elimination algorithm. A nonparametric unseen species model using Euler transformation provided a lower-bound estimate of total TCR beta diversity. In TCRdb, the public reads were trimmed at Q25 with fastp and aligned with MiXCR, with productive beta chains retained. CDR3 protein duplicates are merged, each entry listing the most common genes and DNA. The V and J calls come from TCRdb's annotation, not from the publication. Within this sample are about 580,000 distinct CDR3 sequences, with roughly 48% of them counted one time only. Under 30% of the sample belongs to the ten largest clones.

The rearranged segments are TRBV7-9 and TRBJ2-6; 7 bases in the middle match TRBD1. The sample was blood. The TCR comes from an elderly man in good health. The sequenced DNA is TGTGCCAGCAGCTATCGACAGGGCCCCTCTGGGGCCAACGTCCTGACTTTC. Protein translation: CASSYRQGPSGANVLTF.